This TCR beta chain was obtained from a study of identical twins. Whole-study findings and limits: Twin pairs had excess sharing that was weaker in beta out-of-frame sequences.

This clonotype was recorded many times. The antigen remains unidentified. After removal of 1 base from V and 2 bases from J, the junction contained 2 bases not matched to a gene. The germline gives CDR1 SGHRS, CDR2 YFSETQ. CDR3 length: 15 amino acids. TCRdb reprocessed the 5' RACE reads via MiXCR and lists one record per CDR3 protein. This sample has roughly 690,000 distinct CDR3 sequences; approximately 21% occur once, and the top ten carry 4.3%. These data were also reused for a study on T cells expressing NK-cell markers. That report notes: The study found these clonotypes also leading the CD3+CD56-NKG2C+ fraction in several donors.

The source of this sequence is a young woman in good health. The sequencing sample was made of PBMCs. The rearrangement links TRBV5-1 to TRBJ2-2; 7 bases fit TRBD1. CDR3 residues: CASSLRDSNTGELFF. CDR3 in DNA: TGCGCCAGCAGCTTGAGGGACAGCAACACCGGGGAGCTGTTTTTT.